This is a list of T cell receptor beta chains from one sample in a study of CXCR3-negative and CXCR3-positive naive CD8 T cells. Each CDR3 protein gets one entry in TCRdb, which reprocessed the 5' RACE reads and gives no DNA. The sample's table shows some 150,000 distinct CDR3 sequences. Material for sequencing was naive CXCR3+ CD8+ T cells from blood. All receptors derive from a human donor in good health. Some clones in this sample may be carry-over from other donors' samples. The CDR3 runs from the conserved cysteine through the conserved F or W.

TRBJ2-1 | TRBV29-1 | CSVLTSGGGNEQFF
TRBJ2-2 | TRBV15 | CATSRLHDTINTGELFF
TRBJ1-1 | TRBV7-9 | CASRANPWNTEAFF
TRBJ2-3 | TRBV29-1 | CSVDYRGTTLTDTQYF
TRBJ1-4 | TRBV28 | CASSPIAVGEKLFF
TRBJ2-5 | TRBV12-3/TRBV12-4 | CASRVGGTWETQYF
TRBJ1-5 | TRBV6-6 | CASSYPGQLNQPQHF
TRBJ2-5 | TRBV7-9 | CASSFSGLAGAQETQYF
TRBJ1-1 | TRBV6-5 | CASTTRTVGGTEAFF
TRBJ2-7 | TRBV15 | CATSERWAETHEQYF
TRBJ2-1 | TRBV7-9 | CASRPLRGDSYNEQFF
TRBJ2-5 | TRBV28 | CASSFPSGRKPFQETQYF
TRBJ2-1 | TRBV7-6 | CASSSGGTGEQFF
TRBJ2-2 | TRBV15 | CATSALGDSSTYKNTGELFF
TRBJ2-5 | TRBV4-1 | CASSQGRGETQYF
TRBJ1-1 | TRBV7-8 | CASSLGPQGAEAFF
TRBJ2-2 | TRBV20-1 | CSASWSGGPGTGELFF
TRBJ2-1 | TRBV6-5 | CASSPIEGWQRQFF
TRBJ1-5 | TRBV10-2 | CASSRGWGSNQPQHF
TRBJ1-2 | TRBV29-1 | CSAPRTEDYGYTF
TRBJ2-7 | TRBV7-9 | CASSLIGPEQYF
TRBJ2-7 | TRBV29-1 | CSTGTGTYEQYF
TRBJ2-4 | TRBV5-1 | CASSLEVSGGENIQYF
TRBJ2-7 | TRBV29-1 | CSVEEGAGSQYF
TRBJ1-1 | TRBV27 | CASSLGSLNTEAFF
TRBJ2-7 | TRBV29-1 | CSVRGSYEQYF
TRBJ2-7 | TRBV29-1 | CSVGAGGPYEQYF
TRBJ2-1 | TRBV3-1 | CASSQDNREQFF
TRBJ1-1 | TRBV7-2 | CASSRTGGRTEAFF
TRBJ2-7 | TRBV5-1 | CASSPPGGAYEQYF
TRBJ1-5 | TRBV29-1 | CSVPITGTDGPQHF
TRBJ2-1 | TRBV9 | CASSVPAGETYNEQFF